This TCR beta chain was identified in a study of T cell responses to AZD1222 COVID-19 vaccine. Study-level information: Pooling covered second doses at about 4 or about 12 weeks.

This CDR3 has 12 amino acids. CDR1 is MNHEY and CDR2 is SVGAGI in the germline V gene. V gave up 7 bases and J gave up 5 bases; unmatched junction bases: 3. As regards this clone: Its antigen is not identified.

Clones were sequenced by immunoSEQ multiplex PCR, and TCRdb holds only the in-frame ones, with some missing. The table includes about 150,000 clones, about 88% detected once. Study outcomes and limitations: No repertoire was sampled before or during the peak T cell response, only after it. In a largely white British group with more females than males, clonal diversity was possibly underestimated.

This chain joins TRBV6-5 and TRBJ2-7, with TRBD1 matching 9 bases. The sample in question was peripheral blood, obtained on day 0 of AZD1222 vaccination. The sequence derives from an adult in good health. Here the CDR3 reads CASTGQGHEQYF. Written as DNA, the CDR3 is TGTGCCAGCACCGGACAGGGGCACGAGCAGTACTTC.